Presented here are 8 T cell receptor beta chains from one specimen sequenced in a study of blood T cell repertoires in COVID-19. Produced via immunoSEQ multiplex PCR; TCRdb's table is partial and in-frame only. The sample consists of about 130,000 clones, around 70% of them appearing once. Sequenced material: peripheral blood. These receptors were collected from an elderly man with COVID-19, enrolled during active disease.

The chain has TRBV9 and TRBJ2-3; D gene uncertain. The germline V gene has CDR1 SGDLS and CDR2 YYNGEE. The CDR3 runs to 13 residues. V gave up 4 bases and J gave up 2 bases, with 8 bases separating them. CDR3 DNA sequence: TGTGCCAGCAGCTCCCAGGTCACAGATACGCAGTATTTT. Amino acid sequence: CASSSQVTDTQYF.

This chain links TRBV11-2 with TRBJ2-7; TRBD1 aligns across 9 bases. Germline-derived CDR1 and CDR2 are SGHAT and FQNNGV. The CDR3 has 15 amino acids. V trimming: 1 base; J trimming: 1 base; junction bases outside the gene matches: 2. The CDR3 protein is CASSLAGTGSYEQYF. As DNA, the CDR3 is TGTGCCAGCAGCTTAGCCGGGACAGGGTCCTACGAGCAGTACTTC.

The gene calls are TRBV7-8 and TRBJ2-7; D perhaps matches TRBD1 (5 bases). The CDR3 consists of 15 residues. From germline, CDR1 is SGHVS and CDR2 FQNEAQ. Trimming stripped 0 bases from V and 6 bases from J, with 15 bases between. CDR3 region: CASSLAGPGLGEQYF. CDR3 nucleotide sequence: TGTGCCAGCAGCTTAGCGGGGCCAGGGCTCGGCGAGCAGTACTTC.

The chain is built from TRBV28 and TRBJ1-2, with D tentatively TRBD1 (6 bases). Germline assignment: CDR1 MDHEN and CDR2 SYDVKM. The CDR3 covers 17 residues. Trimming cost V 5 bases and J 5 bases, with 24 bases left between them. The CDR3 nucleotides read TGTGCCAGCAGTAAGCTTGGGCAGGGGCGACTTTCATATGGCTACACCTTC. It encodes CASSKLGQGRLSYGYTF.

This chain connects TRBV7-3 to TRBJ2-1, with D uncertain. Germline V gene data show CDR1 as SGHTA and CDR2 as FQGTGA. The CDR3 extends over 12 amino acids. Trimming stripped 1 base from V and 5 bases from J, with 3 bases between. The CDR3 loop is CASSLINNEQFF. For the CDR3, the DNA is TGTGCCAGCAGCTTAATTAACAATGAGCAGTTCTTC.

The chain joins TRBV30 to TRBJ1-1; 7 bases are a match to TRBD1. The germline CDR1 and CDR2 sequences are GTSNPN and SVGIG (reference sequence). This CDR3 has 15 amino acids. Trimming at V came to 1 base and at J to 2 bases, leaving 7 bases not matched to a gene. This CDR3 reads CAWSEGTELNTEAFF. DNA for the CDR3: TGTGCCTGGAGTGAGGGGACAGAGTTAAACACTGAAGCTTTCTTT.

Note on this clone: One end of the junction fails to match germline, which may point to a read error. The chain carries TRBV28 and TRBJ1-3, with D tentatively TRBD1 (5 bases). The CDR3 length is 14 residues. Germline lookup yields CDR1 MDHEN and CDR2 SYDVKM. As DNA, the CDR3 is TGTGCCAGCTCCCCTCAGGGCTCTAGAAACACCATATATTTT. Translation gives CASSPQGSRNTIYF.

The J gene is TRBJ1-2, the V gene TRBV27; possible D gene TRBD1, 5 bases. Germline V gene lookup returns CDR1 MNHEY and CDR2 SMNVEV (reference sequence). V was trimmed by 5 bases and J by 4 bases, leaving 11 bases between them. This CDR3 is built from 13 residues. The CDR3, as DNA: TGTGCCAGCAGTCCGGAGGGGCGCTATGGCTACACCTTC. Amino acids: CASSPEGRYGYTF.